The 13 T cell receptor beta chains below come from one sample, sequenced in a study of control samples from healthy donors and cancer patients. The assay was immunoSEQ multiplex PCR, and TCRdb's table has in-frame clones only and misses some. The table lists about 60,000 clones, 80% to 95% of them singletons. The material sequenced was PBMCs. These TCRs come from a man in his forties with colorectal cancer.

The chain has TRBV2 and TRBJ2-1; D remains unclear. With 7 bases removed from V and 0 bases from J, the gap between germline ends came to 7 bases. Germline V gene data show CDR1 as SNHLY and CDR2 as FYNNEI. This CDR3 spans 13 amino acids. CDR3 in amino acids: CASILYSYNEQFF. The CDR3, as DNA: TGTGCCAGCATATTGTACTCCTACAATGAGCAGTTCTTC.

For the CDR3, the DNA is TGTGCCAGTAGTCGTATAGATAGGGGGAGCTCCTACAATGAGCAGTTCTTC. Amino acid sequence: CASSRIDRGSSYNEQFF. The chain carries TRBV19 and TRBJ2-1, with a weak D call TRBD1 (6 bases). V lost 5 bases and J lost 0, with 17 bases in between. The CDR3 runs to 17 residues. In germline, CDR1 is LNHDA, CDR2 SQIVND (reference sequence).

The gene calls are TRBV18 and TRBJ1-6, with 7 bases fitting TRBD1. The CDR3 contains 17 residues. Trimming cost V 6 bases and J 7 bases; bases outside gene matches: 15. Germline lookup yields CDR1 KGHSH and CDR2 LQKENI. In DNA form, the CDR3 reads TGTGCCAGCTCCTACCGCCGGGACAGCGGAAAAAATTCACCCCTCCACTTT. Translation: CASSYRRDSGKNSPLHF.

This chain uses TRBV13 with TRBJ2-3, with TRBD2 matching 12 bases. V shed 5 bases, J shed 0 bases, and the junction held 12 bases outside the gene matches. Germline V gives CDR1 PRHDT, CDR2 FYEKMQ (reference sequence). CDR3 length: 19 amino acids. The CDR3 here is CASSTRLAGALGSTDTQYF. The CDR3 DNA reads TGTGCCAGCAGCACTAGACTAGCGGGGGCCTTAGGGAGCACAGATACGCAGTATTTT.

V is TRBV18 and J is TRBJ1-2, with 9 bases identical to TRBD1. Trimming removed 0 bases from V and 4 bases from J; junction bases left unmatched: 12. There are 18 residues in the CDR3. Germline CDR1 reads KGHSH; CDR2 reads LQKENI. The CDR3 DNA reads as TGTGCCAGCTCACCACCGCAGGGGAGACAGGGGGAGCCCTATGGCTACACCTTC. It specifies CASSPPQGRQGEPYGYTF.

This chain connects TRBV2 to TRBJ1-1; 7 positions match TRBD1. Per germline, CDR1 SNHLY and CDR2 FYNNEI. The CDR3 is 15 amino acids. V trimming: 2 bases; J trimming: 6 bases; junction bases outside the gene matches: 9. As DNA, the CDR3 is TGTGCCAGCAGTGAACAGGACAGGTCAATGGCTGAAGCTTTCTTT. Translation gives CASSEQDRSMAEAFF.

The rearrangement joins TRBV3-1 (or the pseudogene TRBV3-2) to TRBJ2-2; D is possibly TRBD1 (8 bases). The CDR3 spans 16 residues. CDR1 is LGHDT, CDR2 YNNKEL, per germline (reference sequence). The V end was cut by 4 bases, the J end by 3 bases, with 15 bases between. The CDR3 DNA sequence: TGTGCCAGCAGCCCACAGGGGGGGCGGGACACCGGGGAGCTGTTTTTT. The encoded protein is CASSPQGGRDTGELFF.

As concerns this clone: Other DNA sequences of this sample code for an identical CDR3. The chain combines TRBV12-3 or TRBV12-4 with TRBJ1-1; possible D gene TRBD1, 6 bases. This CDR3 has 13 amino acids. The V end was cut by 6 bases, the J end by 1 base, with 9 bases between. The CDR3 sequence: CASSRQANTEAFF. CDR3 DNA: TGTGCCAGCAGCCGACAGGCGAACACTGAAGCTTTCTTT.

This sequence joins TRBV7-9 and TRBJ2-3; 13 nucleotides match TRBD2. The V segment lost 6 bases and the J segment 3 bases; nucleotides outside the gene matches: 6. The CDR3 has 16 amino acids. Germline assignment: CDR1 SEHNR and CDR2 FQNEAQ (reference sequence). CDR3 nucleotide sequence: TGTGCCAGCAGTCGGACTAGCGGGGGTTTAACAGATACGCAGTATTTT. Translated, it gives CASSRTSGGLTDTQYF.

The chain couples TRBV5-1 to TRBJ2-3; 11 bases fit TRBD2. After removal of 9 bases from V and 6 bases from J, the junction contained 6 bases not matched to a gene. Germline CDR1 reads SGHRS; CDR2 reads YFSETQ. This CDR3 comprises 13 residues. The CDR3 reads CATYSGGADTQYF. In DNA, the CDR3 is TGCGCCACATATAGCGGGGGGGCGGATACGCAGTATTTT.

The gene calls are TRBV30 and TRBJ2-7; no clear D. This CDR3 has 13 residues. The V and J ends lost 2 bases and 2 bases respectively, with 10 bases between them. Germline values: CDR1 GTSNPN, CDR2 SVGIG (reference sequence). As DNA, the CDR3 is TGTGCCTGGAGTCCGGGCCACACCTACGAGCAGTACTTC. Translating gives CAWSPGHTYEQYF.

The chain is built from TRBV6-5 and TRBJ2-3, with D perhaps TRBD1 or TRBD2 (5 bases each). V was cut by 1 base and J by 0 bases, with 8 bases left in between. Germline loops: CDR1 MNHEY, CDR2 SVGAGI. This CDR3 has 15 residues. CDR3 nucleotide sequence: TGTGCCAGCAGTTACTTAGGGACCAGCACAGATACGCAGTATTTT. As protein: CASSYLGTSTDTQYF.

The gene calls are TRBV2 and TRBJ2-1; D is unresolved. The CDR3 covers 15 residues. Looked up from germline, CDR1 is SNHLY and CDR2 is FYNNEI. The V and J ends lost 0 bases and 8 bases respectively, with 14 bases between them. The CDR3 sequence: CASSEAGSESDEQFF. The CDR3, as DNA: TGTGCCAGCAGTGAAGCGGGGTCTGAAAGCGATGAGCAGTTCTTC.